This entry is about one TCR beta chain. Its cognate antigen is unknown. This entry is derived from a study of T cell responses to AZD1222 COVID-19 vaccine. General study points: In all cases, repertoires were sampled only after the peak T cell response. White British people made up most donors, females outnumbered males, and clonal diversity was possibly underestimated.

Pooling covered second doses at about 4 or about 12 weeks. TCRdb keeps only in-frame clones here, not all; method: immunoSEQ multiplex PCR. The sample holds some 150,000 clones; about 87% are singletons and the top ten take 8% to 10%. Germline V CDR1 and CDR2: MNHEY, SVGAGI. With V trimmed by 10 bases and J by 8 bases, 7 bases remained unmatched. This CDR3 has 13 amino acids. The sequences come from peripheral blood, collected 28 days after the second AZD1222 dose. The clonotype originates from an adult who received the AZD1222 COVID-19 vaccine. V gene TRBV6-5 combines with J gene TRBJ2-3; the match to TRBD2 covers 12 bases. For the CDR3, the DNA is TGTGCCACGAGACTAGCGGGAGTGAGTACGCAGTATTTT. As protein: CATRLAGVSTQYF.